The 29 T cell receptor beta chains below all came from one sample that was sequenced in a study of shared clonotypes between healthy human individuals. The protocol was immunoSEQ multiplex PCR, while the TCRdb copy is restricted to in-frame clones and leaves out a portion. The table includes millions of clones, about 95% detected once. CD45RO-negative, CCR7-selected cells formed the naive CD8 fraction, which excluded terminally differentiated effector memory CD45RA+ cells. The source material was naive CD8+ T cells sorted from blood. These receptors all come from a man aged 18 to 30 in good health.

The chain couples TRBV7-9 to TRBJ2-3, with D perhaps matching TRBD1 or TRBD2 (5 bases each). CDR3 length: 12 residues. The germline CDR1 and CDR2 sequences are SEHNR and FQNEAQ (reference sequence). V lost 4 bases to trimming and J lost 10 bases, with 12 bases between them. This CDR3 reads CASSSGPGAQYF. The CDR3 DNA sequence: TGTGCCAGCAGCTCGGGACCCGGTGCGCAGTATTTT. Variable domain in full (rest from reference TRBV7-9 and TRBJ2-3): DTGVSQNPRHKITKRGQNVTFRCDPISEHNRLYWYRQTLGQGPEFLTYFQNEAQLEKSRLLSDRFSAERPKGSFSTLEIQRTEQGDSAMYLCASSSGPGAQYFGPGTRLTVL.

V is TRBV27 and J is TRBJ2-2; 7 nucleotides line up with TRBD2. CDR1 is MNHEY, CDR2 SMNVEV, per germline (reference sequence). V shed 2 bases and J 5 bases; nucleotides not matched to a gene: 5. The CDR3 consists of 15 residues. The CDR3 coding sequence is TGTGCCAGCAGTTTAGCGGGGGTCACAACCGGGGAGCTGTTTTTT. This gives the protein CASSLAGVTTGELFF.

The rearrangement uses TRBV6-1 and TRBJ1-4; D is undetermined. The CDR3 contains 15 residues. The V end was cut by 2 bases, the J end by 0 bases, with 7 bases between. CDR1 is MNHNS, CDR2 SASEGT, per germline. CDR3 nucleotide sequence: TGTGCCAGCAGTGAATTTCGGGCAACTAATGAAAAACTGTTTTTT. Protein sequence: CASSEFRATNEKLFF.

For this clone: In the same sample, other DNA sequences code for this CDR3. The DNA of the CDR3 is TGTGCCAGCAGTGACGGACAGGGCAATCAGCCCCAGCATTTT. It codes for CASSDGQGNQPQHF. This sequence joins TRBV6-1 and TRBJ1-5, with 7 bases matching TRBD1. J lost 2 bases, V lost 3 bases, and 1 base had no gene match. Germline CDR1 and CDR2: MNHNS and SASEGT. CDR3 length: 14 residues.

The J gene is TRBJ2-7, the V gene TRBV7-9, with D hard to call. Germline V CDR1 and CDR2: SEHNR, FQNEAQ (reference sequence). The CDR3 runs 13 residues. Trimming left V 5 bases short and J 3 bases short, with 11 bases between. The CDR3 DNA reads TGTGCCAGCAGCCCTCCAGAGGTCTACGAGCAGTACTTC. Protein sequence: CASSPPEVYEQYF. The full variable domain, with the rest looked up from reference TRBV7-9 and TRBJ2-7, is DTGVSQNPRHKITKRGQNVTFRCDPISEHNRLYWYRQTLGQGPEFLTYFQNEAQLEKSRLLSDRFSAERPKGSFSTLEIQRTEQGDSAMYLCASSPPEVYEQYFGPGTRLTVT.

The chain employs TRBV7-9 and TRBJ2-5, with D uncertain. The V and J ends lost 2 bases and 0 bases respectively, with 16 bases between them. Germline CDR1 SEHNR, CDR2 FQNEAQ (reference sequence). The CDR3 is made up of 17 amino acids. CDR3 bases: TGTGCCAGCAGCTTACCGGCCTCATCACAGAACCAAGAGACCCAGTACTTC. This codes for CASSLPASSQNQETQYF.

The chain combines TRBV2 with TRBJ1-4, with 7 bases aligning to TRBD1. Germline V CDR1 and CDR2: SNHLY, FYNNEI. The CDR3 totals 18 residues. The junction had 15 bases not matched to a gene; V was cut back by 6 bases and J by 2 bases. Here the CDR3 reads CASRLTGETGDTNEKLFF. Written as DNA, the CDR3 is TGTGCCAGCAGACTAACAGGGGAGACTGGTGATACTAATGAAAAACTGTTTTTT.

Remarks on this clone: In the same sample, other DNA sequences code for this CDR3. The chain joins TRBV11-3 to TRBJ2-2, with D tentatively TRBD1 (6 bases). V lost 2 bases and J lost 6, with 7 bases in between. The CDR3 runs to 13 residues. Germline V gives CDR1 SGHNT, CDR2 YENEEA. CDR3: CASSLPGAGELFF. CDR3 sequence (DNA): TGTGCCAGCAGCTTACCAGGGGCCGGGGAGCTGTTTTTT.

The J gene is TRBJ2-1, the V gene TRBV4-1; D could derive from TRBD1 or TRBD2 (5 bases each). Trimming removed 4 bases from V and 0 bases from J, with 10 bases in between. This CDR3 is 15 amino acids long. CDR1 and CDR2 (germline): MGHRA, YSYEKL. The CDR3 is CASSPGPISYNEQFF. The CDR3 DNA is TGCGCCAGCAGCCCGGGACCGATCTCCTACAATGAGCAGTTCTTC.

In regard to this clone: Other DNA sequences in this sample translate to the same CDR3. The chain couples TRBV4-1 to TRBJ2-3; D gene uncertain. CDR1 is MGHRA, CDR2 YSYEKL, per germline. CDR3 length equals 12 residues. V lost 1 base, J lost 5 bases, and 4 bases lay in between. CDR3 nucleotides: TGCGCCAGCAGCCAAGCCGGAGATACGCAGTATTTT. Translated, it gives CASSQAGDTQYF.

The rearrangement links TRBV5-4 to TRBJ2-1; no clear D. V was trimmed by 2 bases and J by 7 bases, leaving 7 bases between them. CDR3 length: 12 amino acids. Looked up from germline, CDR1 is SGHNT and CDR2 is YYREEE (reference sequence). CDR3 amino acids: CASSFGANEQFF. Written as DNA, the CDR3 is TGTGCCAGCAGCTTCGGAGCGAATGAGCAGTTCTTC.

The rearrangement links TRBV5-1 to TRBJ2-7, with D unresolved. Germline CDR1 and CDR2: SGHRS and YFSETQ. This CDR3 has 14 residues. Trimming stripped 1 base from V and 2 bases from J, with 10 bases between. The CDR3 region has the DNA TGCGCCAGCAGCTTGATCGAGAGCCCCTACGAGCAGTACTTC. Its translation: CASSLIESPYEQYF.

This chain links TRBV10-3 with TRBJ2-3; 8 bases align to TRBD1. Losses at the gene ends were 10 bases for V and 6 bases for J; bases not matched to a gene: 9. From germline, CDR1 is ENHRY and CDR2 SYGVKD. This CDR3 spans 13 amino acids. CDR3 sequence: CATQLDRGDTQYF. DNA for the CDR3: TGTGCCACCCAACTAGACAGGGGCGATACGCAGTATTTT.

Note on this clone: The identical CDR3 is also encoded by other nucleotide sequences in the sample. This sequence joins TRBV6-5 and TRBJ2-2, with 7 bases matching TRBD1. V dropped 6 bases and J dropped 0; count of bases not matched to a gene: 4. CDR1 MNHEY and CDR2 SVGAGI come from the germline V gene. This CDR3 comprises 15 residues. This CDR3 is CASSPGTANTGELFF. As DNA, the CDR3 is TGTGCCAGCAGCCCCGGGACAGCGAACACCGGGGAGCTGTTTTTT.

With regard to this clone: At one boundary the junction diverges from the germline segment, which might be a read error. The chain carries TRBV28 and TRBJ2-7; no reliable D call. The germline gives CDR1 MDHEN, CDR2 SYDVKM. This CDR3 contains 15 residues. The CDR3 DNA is TGTACCAGCAGTCCCTTTCCGGACGGCTCCTACGAGCAGTACTTC. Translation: CTSSPFPDGSYEQYF.

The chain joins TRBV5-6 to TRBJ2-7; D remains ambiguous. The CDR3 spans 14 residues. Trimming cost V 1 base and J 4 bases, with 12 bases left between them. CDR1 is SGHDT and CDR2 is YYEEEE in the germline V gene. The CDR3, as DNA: TGTGCCAGCAGCTTGAGCTTGGAAATATACGAGCAGTACTTC. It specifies CASSLSLEIYEQYF.

The CDR3 loop is CASITGGFGEQYF. The CDR3 DNA reads TGTGCCAGCATCACGGGGGGTTTCGGCGAGCAGTACTTC. The rearrangement uses TRBV2 and TRBJ2-7, with 7 bases matching TRBD2. Germline assignment: CDR1 SNHLY and CDR2 FYNNEI. The CDR3 is 13 amino acids. V lost 7 bases, J lost 6 bases, and 9 bases stayed unmatched.

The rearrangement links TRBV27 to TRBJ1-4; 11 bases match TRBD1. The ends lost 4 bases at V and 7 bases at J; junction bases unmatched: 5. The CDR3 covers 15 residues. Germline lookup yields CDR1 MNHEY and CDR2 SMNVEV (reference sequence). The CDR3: CASSSRTGGFEKLFF. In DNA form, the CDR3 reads TGTGCCAGCAGTTCCAGGACAGGGGGCTTTGAAAAACTGTTTTTT.

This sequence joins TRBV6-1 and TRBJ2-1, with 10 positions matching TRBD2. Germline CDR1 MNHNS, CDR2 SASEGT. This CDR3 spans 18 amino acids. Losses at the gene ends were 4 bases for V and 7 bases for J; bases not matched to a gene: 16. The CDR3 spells CASSGLHGAGGPSNEQFF. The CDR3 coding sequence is TGTGCCAGCAGTGGACTTCACGGAGCGGGAGGGCCATCTAATGAGCAGTTCTTC.

CDR3 protein: CASSTGTDMTFYEQYF. CDR3 DNA sequence: TGTGCCAGTAGTACAGGGACAGACATGACATTCTACGAGCAGTACTTC. The chain uses TRBV19 and TRBJ2-7, with 7 bases aligning to TRBD1. V dropped 4 bases and J dropped 3; count of bases not matched to a gene: 12. Germline V CDR1 and CDR2: LNHDA, SQIVND (reference sequence). The CDR3 is 16 residues long. Full variable domain (rest looked up from reference TRBV19 and TRBJ2-7): DGGITQSPKYLFRKEGQNVTLSCEQNLNHDAMYWYRQDPGQGLRLIYYSQIVNDFQKGDIAEGYSVSREKKESFPLTVTSAQKNPTAFYLCASSTGTDMTFYEQYFGPGTRLTVT.

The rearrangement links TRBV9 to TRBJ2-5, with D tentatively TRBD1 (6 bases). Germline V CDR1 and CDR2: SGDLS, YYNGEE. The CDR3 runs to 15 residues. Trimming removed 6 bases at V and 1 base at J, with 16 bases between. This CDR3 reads CASNHLGQFQETQYF. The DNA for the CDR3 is TGTGCCAGCAACCATCTCGGACAGTTCCAAGAGACCCAGTACTTC.

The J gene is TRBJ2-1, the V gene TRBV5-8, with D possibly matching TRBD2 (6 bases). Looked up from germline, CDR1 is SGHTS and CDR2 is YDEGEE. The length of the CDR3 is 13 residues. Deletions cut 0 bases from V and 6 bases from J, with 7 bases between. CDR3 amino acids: CASSLGLVNEQFF. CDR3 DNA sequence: TGTGCCAGCAGCTTGGGACTAGTCAATGAGCAGTTCTTC.

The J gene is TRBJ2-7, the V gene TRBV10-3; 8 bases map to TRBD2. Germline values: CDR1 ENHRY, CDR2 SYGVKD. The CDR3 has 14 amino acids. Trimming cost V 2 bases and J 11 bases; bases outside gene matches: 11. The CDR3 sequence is CAISEPGRGATEYF. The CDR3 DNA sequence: TGTGCCATCAGTGAGCCCGGGAGGGGGGCAACGGAGTACTTC.

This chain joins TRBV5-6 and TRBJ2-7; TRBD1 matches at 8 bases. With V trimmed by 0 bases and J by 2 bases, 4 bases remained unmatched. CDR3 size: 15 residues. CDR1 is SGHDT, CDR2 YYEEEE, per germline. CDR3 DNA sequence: TGTGCCAGCAGCTTGGGACAGGGGCGAGCCTACGAGCAGTACTTC. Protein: CASSLGQGRAYEQYF.

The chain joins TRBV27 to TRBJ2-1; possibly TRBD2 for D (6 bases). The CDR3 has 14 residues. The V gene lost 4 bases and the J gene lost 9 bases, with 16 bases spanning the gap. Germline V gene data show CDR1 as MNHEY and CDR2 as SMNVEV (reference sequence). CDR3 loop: CASSWGLLGGEQFF. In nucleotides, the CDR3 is TGTGCCAGCAGTTGGGGACTTTTGGGGGGTGAGCAGTTCTTC.

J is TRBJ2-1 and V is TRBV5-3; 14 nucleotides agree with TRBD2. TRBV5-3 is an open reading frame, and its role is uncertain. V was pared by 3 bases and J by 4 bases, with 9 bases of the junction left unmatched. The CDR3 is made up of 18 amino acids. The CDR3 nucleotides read TGTGCCAGAAGCTCCGGGACTAGCGGGAGTGGGGGATACAATGAGCAGTTCTTC. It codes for CARSSGTSGSGGYNEQFF.

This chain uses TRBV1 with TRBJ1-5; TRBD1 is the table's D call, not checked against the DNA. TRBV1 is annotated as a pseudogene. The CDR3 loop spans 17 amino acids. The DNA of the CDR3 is TGCACCAGCAGCCAAGAAAGGGGCCGGTCCGGCTCGCAGCCCCAGCATTTT. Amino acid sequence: CTSSQERGRSGSQPQHF.

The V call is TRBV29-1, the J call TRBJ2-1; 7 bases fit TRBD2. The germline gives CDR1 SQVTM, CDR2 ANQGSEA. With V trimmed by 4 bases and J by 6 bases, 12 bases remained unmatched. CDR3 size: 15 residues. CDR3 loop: CSVALMRGSLNEQFF. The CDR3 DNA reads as TGCAGCGTTGCCCTTATGCGGGGGAGCCTCAATGAGCAGTTCTTC.

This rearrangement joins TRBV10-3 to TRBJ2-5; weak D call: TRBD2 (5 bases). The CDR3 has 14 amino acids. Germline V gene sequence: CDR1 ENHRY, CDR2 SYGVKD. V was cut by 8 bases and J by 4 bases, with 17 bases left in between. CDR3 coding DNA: TGTGCCATCGGCGGCGGGCCAAGTGGAGAGACCCAGTACTTC. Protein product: CAIGGGPSGETQYF.